The clone carrying this T cell receptor (beta chain) was recorded many times. These data come from a study of T-cell reconstitution after alpha-beta-depleted transplantation in children. Unique molecular identifiers were incorporated into the prepared TCRbeta library. TCRdb reprocessed the PCR reads with MiXCR, giving one entry per CDR3 protein. The sample holds approximately 400,000 distinct CDR3 sequences, approximately 11% seen once. Trimming removed 4 bases from V and 6 bases from J; junction bases left unmatched: 4. The CDR3 sequence is 15 residues long. Germline V gene lookup returns CDR1 SGHRS and CDR2 YFSETQ.

The chain combines TRBV5-1 with TRBJ2-3; TRBD2 aligns across 14 bases. This specimen was PBMCs from the stem cell graft donor, taken from the stem cell graft. The TCR originated in a human donor who donated a stem cell graft to a child with acute myeloid leukemia. The CDR3 coding sequence is TGCGCCAGCAGCCCCGGACTAGCGGGGGGTGATACGCAGTATTTT. Encoded protein: CASSPGLAGGDTQYF. Full variable domain (rest looked up from reference TRBV5-1 and TRBJ2-3): KAGVTQTPRYLIKTRGQQVTLSCSPISGHRSVSWYQQTPGQGLQFLFEYFSETQRNKGNFPGRFSGRQFSNSRSEMNVSTLELGDSALYLCASSPGLAGGDTQYFGPGTRLTVL.